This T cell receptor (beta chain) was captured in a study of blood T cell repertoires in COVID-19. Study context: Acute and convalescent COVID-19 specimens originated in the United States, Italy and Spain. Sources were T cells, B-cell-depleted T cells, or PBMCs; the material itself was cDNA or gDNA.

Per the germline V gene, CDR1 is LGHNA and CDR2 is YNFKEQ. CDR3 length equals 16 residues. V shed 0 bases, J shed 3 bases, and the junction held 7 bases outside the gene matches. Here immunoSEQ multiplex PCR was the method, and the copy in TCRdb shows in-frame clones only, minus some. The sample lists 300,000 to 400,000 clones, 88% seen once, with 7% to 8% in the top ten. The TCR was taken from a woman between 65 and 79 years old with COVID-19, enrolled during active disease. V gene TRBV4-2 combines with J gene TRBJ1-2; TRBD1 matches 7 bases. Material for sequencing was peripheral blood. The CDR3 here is CASSQDREGAHYGYTF. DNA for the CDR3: TGTGCCAGCAGCCAAGATAGAGAGGGGGCCCACTATGGCTACACCTTC.